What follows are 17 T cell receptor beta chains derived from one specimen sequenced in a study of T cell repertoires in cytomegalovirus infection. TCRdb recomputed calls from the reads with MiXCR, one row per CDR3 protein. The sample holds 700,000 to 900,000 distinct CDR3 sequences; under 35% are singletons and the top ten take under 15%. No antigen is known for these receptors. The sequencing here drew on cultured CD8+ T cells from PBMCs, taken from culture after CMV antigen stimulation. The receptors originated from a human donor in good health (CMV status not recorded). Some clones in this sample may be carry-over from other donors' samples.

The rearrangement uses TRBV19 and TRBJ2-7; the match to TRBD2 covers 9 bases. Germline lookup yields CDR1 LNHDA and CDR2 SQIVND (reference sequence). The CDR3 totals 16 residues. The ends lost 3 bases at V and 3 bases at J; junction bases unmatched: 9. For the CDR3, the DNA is TGTGCCAGTAGTATCGGTCCAGCGGGGGGCCACTACGAGCAGTACTTC. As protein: CASSIGPAGGHYEQYF.

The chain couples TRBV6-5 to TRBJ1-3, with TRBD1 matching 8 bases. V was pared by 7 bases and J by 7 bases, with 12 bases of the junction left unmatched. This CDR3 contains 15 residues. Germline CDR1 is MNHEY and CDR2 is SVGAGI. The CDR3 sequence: CASKNLDRELNTIYF. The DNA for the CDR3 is TGTGCCAGCAAGAACCTGGACAGGGAGTTGAACACCATATATTTT.

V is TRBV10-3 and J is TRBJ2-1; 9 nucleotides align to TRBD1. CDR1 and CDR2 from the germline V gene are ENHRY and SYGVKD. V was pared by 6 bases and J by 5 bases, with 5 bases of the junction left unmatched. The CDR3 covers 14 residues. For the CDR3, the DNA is TGTGCCATCAGCCCGGGACAGGGAAACAATGAGCAGTTCTTC. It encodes CAISPGQGNNEQFF.

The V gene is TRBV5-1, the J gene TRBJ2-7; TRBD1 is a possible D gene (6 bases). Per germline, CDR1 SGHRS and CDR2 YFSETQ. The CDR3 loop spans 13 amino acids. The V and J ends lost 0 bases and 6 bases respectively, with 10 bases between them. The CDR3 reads CASSLEGVAEQYV. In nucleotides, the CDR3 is TGCGCCAGCAGCTTGGAGGGGGTTGCCGAGCAGTACGTC.

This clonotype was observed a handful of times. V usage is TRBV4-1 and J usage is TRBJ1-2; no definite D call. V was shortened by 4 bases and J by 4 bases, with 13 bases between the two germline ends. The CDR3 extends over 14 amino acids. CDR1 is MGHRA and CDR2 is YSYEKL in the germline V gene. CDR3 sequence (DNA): TGCGCCAGCAGCCCGGCAGCAATATTCTATGGCTACACCTTC. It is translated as CASSPAAIFYGYTF.

As DNA, the CDR3 is TGCAGCGTTGAAGAGGGGGCCAACTATGGCTACACCTTC. Its translation: CSVEEGANYGYTF. V usage is TRBV29-1 and J usage is TRBJ1-2; possible D gene TRBD1, 6 bases. This CDR3 contains 13 residues. V gave up 0 bases and J gave up 2 bases, with 7 bases separating them. From germline, CDR1 is SQVTM and CDR2 ANQGSEA. The whole variable domain, filled in from reference TRBV29-1 and TRBJ1-2, reads SAVISQKPSRDICQRGTSLTIQCQVDSQVTMMFWYRQQPGQSLTLIATANQGSEATYESGFVIDKFPISRPNLTFSTLTVSNMSPEDSSIYLCSVEEGANYGYTFGSGTRLTVV.

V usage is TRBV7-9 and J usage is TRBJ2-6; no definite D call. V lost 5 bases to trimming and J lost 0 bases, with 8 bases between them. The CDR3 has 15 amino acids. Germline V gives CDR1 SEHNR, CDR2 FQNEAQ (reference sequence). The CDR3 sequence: CASSADSSGANVLTF. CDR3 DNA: TGTGCCAGCAGCGCCGACTCCTCTGGGGCCAACGTCCTGACTTTC.

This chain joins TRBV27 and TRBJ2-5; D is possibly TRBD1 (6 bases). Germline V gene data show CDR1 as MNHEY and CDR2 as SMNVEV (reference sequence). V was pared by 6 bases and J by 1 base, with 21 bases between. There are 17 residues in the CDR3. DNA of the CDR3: TGTGCCAGCAGCCCCGGTCTGTCGGACAGCAGCCAAGAGACCCAGTACTTC. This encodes CASSPGLSDSSQETQYF.

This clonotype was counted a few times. CDR3 DNA sequence: TGCGCCAGCAGCCAAGATTGGGGGGTGTTGGGCACTGAAGCTTTCTTT. As protein: CASSQDWGVLGTEAFF. The J gene is TRBJ1-1, the V gene TRBV4-3, with D possibly matching TRBD1 (5 bases). This CDR3 region has 16 residues. Germline CDR1 and CDR2: LGHNA and YSLEER. V lost 0 bases to trimming and J lost 4 bases, with 15 bases between them.

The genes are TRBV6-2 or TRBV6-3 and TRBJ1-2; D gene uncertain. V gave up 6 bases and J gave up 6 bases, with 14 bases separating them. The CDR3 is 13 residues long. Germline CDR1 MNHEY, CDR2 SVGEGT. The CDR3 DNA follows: TGTGCCAGCAGGTCTACGGACGTAAATGGCTACACCTTC. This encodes CASRSTDVNGYTF.

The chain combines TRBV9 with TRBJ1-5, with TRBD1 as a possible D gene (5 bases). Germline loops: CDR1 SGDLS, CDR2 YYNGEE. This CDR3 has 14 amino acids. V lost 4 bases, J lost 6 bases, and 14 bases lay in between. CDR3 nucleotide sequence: TGTGCCAGCAGCTCCCAAGGGGCGGGTCAGCCCCAGCATTTT. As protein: CASSSQGAGQPQHF.

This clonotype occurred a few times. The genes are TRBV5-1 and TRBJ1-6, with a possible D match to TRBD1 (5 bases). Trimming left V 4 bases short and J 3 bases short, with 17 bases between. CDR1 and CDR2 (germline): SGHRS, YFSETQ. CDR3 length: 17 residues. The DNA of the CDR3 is TGCGCCAGCAGCCCGGAGGAGGGTAGGGGCTATAATTCACCCCTCCACTTT. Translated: CASSPEEGRGYNSPLHF.

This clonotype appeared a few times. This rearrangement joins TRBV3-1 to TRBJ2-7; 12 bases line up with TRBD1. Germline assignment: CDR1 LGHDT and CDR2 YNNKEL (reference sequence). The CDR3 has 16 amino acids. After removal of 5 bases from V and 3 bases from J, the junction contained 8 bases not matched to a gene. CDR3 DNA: TGTGCCAGCAGCGGGCCGGGACAGGGGGCAATCTACGAGCAGTACTTC. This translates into CASSGPGQGAIYEQYF.

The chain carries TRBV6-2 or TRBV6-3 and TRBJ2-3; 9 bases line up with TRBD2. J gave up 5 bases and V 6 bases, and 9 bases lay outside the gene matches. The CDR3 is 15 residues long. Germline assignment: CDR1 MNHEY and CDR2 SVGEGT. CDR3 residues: CASRKAGGAGDTQYF. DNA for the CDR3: TGTGCCAGCAGGAAAGCGGGGGGTGCGGGAGATACGCAGTATTTT.

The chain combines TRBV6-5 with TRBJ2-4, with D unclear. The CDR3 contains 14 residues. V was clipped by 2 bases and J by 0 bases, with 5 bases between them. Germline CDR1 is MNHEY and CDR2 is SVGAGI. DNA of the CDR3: TGTGCCAGCAGTTACGGCGGAGCCAAAAACATTCAGTACTTC. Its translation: CASSYGGAKNIQYF.

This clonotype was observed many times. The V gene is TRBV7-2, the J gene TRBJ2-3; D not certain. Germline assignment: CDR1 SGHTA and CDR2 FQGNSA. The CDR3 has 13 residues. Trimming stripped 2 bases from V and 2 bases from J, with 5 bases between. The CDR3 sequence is CASSLTPTDTQYF. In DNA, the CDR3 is TGTGCCAGCAGCTTAACCCCCACAGATACGCAGTATTTT.

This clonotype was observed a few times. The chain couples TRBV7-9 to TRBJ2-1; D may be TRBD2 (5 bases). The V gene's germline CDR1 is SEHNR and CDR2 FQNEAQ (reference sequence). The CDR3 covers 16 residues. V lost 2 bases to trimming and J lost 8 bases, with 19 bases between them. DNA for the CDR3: TGTGCCAGCAGCTTAAGAGACGGGATCCCGGGGTATGAGCAGTTCTTC. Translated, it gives CASSLRDGIPGYEQFF.